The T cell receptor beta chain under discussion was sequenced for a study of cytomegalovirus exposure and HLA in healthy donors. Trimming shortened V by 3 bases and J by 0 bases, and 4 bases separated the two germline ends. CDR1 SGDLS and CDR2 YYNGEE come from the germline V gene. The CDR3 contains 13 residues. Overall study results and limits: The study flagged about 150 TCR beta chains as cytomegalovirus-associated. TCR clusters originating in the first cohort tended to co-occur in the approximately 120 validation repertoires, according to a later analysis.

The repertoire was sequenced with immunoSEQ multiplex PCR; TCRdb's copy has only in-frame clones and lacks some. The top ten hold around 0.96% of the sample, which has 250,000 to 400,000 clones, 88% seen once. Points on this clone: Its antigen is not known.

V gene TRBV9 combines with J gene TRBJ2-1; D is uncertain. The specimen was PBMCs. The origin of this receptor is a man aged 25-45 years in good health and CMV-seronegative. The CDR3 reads CASSAGSYNEQFF. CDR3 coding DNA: TGTGCCAGCAGCGCGGGCTCCTACAATGAGCAGTTCTTC.